This paragraph reports one TCR beta chain. Its antigen specificity is not known. Base quality data are lacking; no much larger clone is found one base away. V loses 6 bases of germline sequence and J loses 1 base, and the interval between the two ends is 9 bases. Reading from cysteine to phenylalanine, the CDR3 counts 13 amino acids. This entry keeps only the CDR3 DNA: 39 bases, framed from base 1. The germline V gene sets CDR1 to MNHEY and CDR2 to SVGAGI. This entry belongs to a study of blood T cell repertoires in COVID-19 (dated by TCRdb to between 2020 and 2021). As for the study more broadly: Samples covering the acute and convalescent phases of COVID-19 were provided by collaborators in the United States, Italy and Spain. The samples were drawn from two sources: the first 160 participants of the ongoing ImmuneRACE study, and about 1,300 subjects contributed by 6 global collaborators. Subjects who had been exposed to COVID-19, were actively infected with it, or had recovered from it provided the deeply sampled blood TCRbeta repertoires that made up the dataset. The prospective study material was composed of cDNA or gDNA derived from T cells, B-cell-depleted T cells, or PBMCs. The sample metadata nearly always contained a de-identified subject ID, COVID-19 status, age in years and sex. HLA class I and class II types, where available, came from metadata supplied by the sample provider rather than from assay-based typing. The repertoires were released in a freely available public database meant as a resource for research on the immune response to SARS-CoV-2. Broader findings and caveats from the paper: Clinical and demographic metadata were provided uncurated, with the amount varying by source and participant.

The immunoSEQ Assay, a bias-controlled multiplex PCR, was used to amplify TCRbeta CDR3 regions from genomic DNA. Regarding the original processing steps: The number of nucleated cells in each sample was estimated from the amplification of reference gene primers within the assay. Sequence reads were collapsed and filtered to measure the absolute abundance of every unique TCRbeta CDR3 rearrangement. For each sample, productive Simpson clonality was calculated by taking the square root of Simpson's diversity index across productive rearrangements. Sourced from immuneACCESS, this table was stored by TCRdb with only in-frame sequences that have V and J called. A share of the clones is absent; for the studies checked, an unresolved V gene accounts for under half, and the remainder has no known explanation. V and J calls and clone size are copied from that table; D and trimming were computed from the DNA. The sample yields approximately 330,000 clones; approximately 90% were counted once. The top ten constitute approximately 9.4% of the sample.

One collaborating source in Seattle enrolled patients while the patients were actively infected and followed the patients over time throughout the course of disease. Collaborating institutions collected whole blood in K2EDTA tubes following their own protocols. Collaborator samples were shipped for TCRbeta analysis as frozen whole blood, isolated PBMCs, or DNA extracted from either sample type. The clonotype comes from a man in his thirties or forties with COVID-19, enrolled during active disease. Sequencing input: peripheral blood. Recombination joined TRBV6-5 with TRBJ2-5, with the D gene call left open. The CDR3 corresponds to CASRPRLQETQYF. The DNA is TGTGCCAGCAGGCCGAGACTCCAAGAGACCCAGTACTTC.